Presented here are 15 T cell receptor beta chains from one specimen sequenced in a study of cytomegalovirus exposure and HLA in healthy donors. This PCR relied on a set of 60 Vbeta primers and 13 Jbeta primers. Clones were sequenced by immunoSEQ multiplex PCR, and TCRdb holds only the in-frame ones, with some missing. The table records 150,000 to 200,000 clones, 72% of them present only once. Sample: PBMCs. These receptors came from a human donor in good health.

The CDR3 bases are TGTGCCAGCAGCTCCCTGCGGCGTTCGTACGAGCAGTACTTC. Protein: CASSSLRRSYEQYF. The rearrangement uses TRBV11-2 and TRBJ2-7, with D uncertain. CDR1 SGHAT and CDR2 FQNNGV come from the germline V gene. V was clipped by 4 bases and J by 4 bases, with 14 bases between them. The CDR3 extends over 14 amino acids.

The chain combines TRBV19 with TRBJ1-1; 7 bases align to TRBD1. Germline V gene lookup returns CDR1 LNHDA and CDR2 SQIVND (reference sequence). V lost 3 bases and J lost 2; bases outside the gene matches: 3. This CDR3 comprises 14 residues. The CDR3, as DNA: TGTGCCAGTAGTATCGGGACAGCAAACACTGAAGCTTTCTTT. Protein: CASSIGTANTEAFF.

The genes are TRBV15 and TRBJ2-1; 12 bases are a match to TRBD2. CDR1 is LNHNV and CDR2 is YYDKDF in the germline V gene (reference sequence). The CDR3 runs to 13 residues. Unmatched junction bases numbered 7, after V lost 5 bases and J lost 14 bases. The CDR3 is CATSSASGGVKFF. CDR3 bases: TGTGCCACCAGCTCAGCTAGCGGGGGGGTAAAGTTCTTC.

The chain joins TRBV7-9 to TRBJ1-4, with D unclear. This CDR3 comprises 15 residues. CDR1 and CDR2 (germline): SEHNR, FQNEAQ (reference sequence). V was clipped by 1 base and J by 4 bases, with 10 bases between them. This CDR3 reads CASSLGATLNEKLFF. The CDR3 nucleotides are TGTGCCAGCAGCTTAGGGGCCACCCTTAATGAAAAACTGTTTTTT. The complete variable domain, with remaining parts taken from reference TRBV7-9 and TRBJ1-4, reads DTGVSQNPRHKITKRGQNVTFRCDPISEHNRLYWYRQTLGQGPEFLTYFQNEAQLEKSRLLSDRFSAERPKGSFSTLEIQRTEQGDSAMYLCASSLGATLNEKLFFGSGTQLSVL.

The chain combines TRBV5-1 with TRBJ1-3; TRBD1 matches at 8 bases. The junction had 9 bases not matched to a gene; V was cut back by 4 bases and J by 0 bases. The CDR3 spans 17 residues. CDR1 is SGHRS and CDR2 is YFSETQ in the germline V gene. The CDR3 DNA follows: TGCGCCAGCAGCCTCGGGACAGGAGATTTCTCTGGAAACACCATATATTTT. This gives the protein CASSLGTGDFSGNTIYF.

The rearrangement uses TRBV5-6 and TRBJ2-3; 10 nucleotides match TRBD2. J gave up 2 bases and V 4 bases, and 7 bases lay outside the gene matches. Germline V gives CDR1 SGHDT, CDR2 YYEEEE. The CDR3 covers 16 residues. This chain's CDR3 is CASSPQSGGATDTQYF. The CDR3 DNA follows: TGTGCCAGCAGCCCACAAAGCGGGGGGGCCACAGATACGCAGTATTTT.

V and J are TRBV10-1 and TRBJ2-3; D is possibly TRBD1 (6 bases). V was pared by 4 bases and J by 9 bases, with 17 bases between. The CDR3 contains 14 residues. Germline lookup yields CDR1 WNHNN and CDR2 SYGVQD (reference sequence). CDR3 DNA: TGCGCCAGCAGTGGTACGGCAGGGGCGGGCACGCAGTATTTT. Translation: CASSGTAGAGTQYF.

This clone has just a few counts. Distinct nucleotide sequences in the sample also encode this CDR3. This chain links TRBV11-2 with TRBJ2-5; D possibly corresponds to TRBD1 (6 bases). The closer fit of TRBJ2-7 to the DNA end suggests the J call may be wrong. The length of the CDR3 is 13 residues. Germline CDR1 reads SGHAT; CDR2 reads FQNNGV. The CDR3 DNA is TGTGCCAGCAGCTTAGGACAGGTCTACGAGCAGTACTTC. Translation gives CASSLGQVYEQYF.

The chain couples TRBV10-1 to TRBJ1-1; D not certain. The V and J ends lost 6 bases and 0 bases respectively, with 8 bases between them. The CDR3 sequence is 13 residues long. Germline V gene sequence: CDR1 WNHNN, CDR2 SYGVQD (reference sequence). The CDR3 protein is CASRATLNTEAFF. The CDR3 nucleotides are TGCGCCAGCAGGGCAACGCTGAACACTGAAGCTTTCTTT.

The chain carries TRBV9 and TRBJ2-5, with D unclear. CDR1 and CDR2 from the germline V gene are SGDLS and YYNGEE. Trimming took off 4 bases at V and 2 bases at J, with 15 bases between the two ends. The length of the CDR3 is 15 residues. The CDR3 DNA is TGTGCCAGCAGCCCTCAGGTAGGAAGGCAAGAGACCCAGTACTTC. It is translated as CASSPQVGRQETQYF. The full variable domain, completed using reference TRBV9 and TRBJ2-5, is DSGVTQTPKHLITATGQRVTLRCSPRSGDLSVYWYQQSLDQGLQFLIQYYNGEERAKGNILERFSAQQFPDLHSELNLSSLELGDSALYFCASSPQVGRQETQYFGPGTRLLVL.

The rearrangement joins TRBV10-3 to TRBJ1-4; maybe TRBD1 (6 bases). Germline CDR1 is ENHRY and CDR2 is SYGVKD. The CDR3 covers 15 residues. V lost 2 bases and J lost 3, with 10 bases in between. The DNA of the CDR3 is TGTGCCATCAGTGAGCCGGACAGCTCTAATGAAAAACTGTTTTTT. Amino acid sequence: CAISEPDSSNEKLFF.

This clone was found a few times. The genes are TRBV5-1 and TRBJ2-3; TRBD2 matches 12 bases. This CDR3 is built from 15 residues. Per germline, CDR1 SGHRS and CDR2 YFSETQ. The J segment lost 1 base and the V segment lost 5 bases, leaving 2 bases of the junction unmatched. The CDR3 reads CASSRLAGGTDTQYF. CDR3 coding DNA: TGCGCCAGCAGTCGACTAGCGGGGGGCACAGATACGCAGTATTTT.

The rearrangement uses TRBV7-3 and TRBJ1-2; D gene unclear. Per germline, CDR1 SGHTA and CDR2 FQGTGA. Trimming took 5 bases from V and 8 from J, leaving 15 bases between them. The CDR3 spans 13 residues. The CDR3 spells CASSLPRPGGYTF. Here the CDR3 DNA reads TGTGCCAGCAGCCTGCCTCGACCGGGGGGCTACACCTTC.

This clone was counted once. The rearrangement uses TRBV2 and TRBJ2-7, with 11 bases that match TRBD1. This CDR3 spans 18 amino acids. Germline assignment: CDR1 SNHLY and CDR2 FYNNEI. The junction had 12 bases not matched to a gene; V was cut back by 0 bases and J by 5 bases. CDR3 DNA: TGTGCCAGCAGTGAAGCGAGGAGGTCGGGACAGGGGGGGGACGAGCAGTACTTC. Its translation is CASSEARRSGQGGDEQYF.

The genes are TRBV19 and TRBJ1-5, with 7 bases lining up with TRBD1. The junction had 12 bases not matched to a gene; V was cut back by 7 bases and J by 3 bases. This CDR3 comprises 16 residues. Germline V lookup: CDR1 LNHDA, CDR2 SQIVND (reference sequence). CDR3 in DNA: TGTGCCAGTACCTCACTCCGGGACAGCTACAATCAGCCCCAGCATTTT. This translates into CASTSLRDSYNQPQHF. Combining the CDR3 with reference TRBV19 and TRBJ1-5 gives the whole variable domain DGGITQSPKYLFRKEGQNVTLSCEQNLNHDAMYWYRQDPGQGLRLIYYSQIVNDFQKGDIAEGYSVSREKKESFPLTVTSAQKNPTAFYLCASTSLRDSYNQPQHFGDGTRLSIL.